The 32 T cell receptor beta chains in this list originate from one sample, sequenced in a study of T-cell reconstitution after alpha-beta-depleted transplantation in children. Unique molecular identifiers were used to barcode this TCRbeta library. MiXCR, applied by TCRdb to the PCR reads, yields one record per CDR3 protein. The table shows a few hundred thousand distinct CDR3 sequences, with about 14% occurring only once. Specimen: PBMCs, collected from the stem cell graft. The receptor set was obtained from a human donor who donated a stem cell graft to a child with Fanconi anemia.

This clonotype showed up just a few times. The chain joins TRBV27 to TRBJ1-2, with 7 nucleotides matching TRBD1. CDR1 is MNHEY and CDR2 is SMNVEV in the germline V gene (reference sequence). J was trimmed by 3 bases and V by 8 bases; bases with no gene match: 9. This CDR3 spans 14 amino acids. The chain's CDR3 is CASQPVRGDYGYTF. For the CDR3, the DNA is TGTGCCAGCCAGCCCGTCAGGGGGGACTATGGCTACACCTTC.

This clonotype came up many times. The V call is TRBV10-3, the J call TRBJ2-1, with TRBD2 matching 8 bases. CDR1 ENHRY and CDR2 SYGVKD come from the germline V gene. The CDR3 totals 15 residues. V was pared by 7 bases and J by 0 bases, with 5 bases of the junction left unmatched. CDR3 sequence: CAITAGGYSYNEQFF. The CDR3 DNA reads TGTGCCATCACGGCGGGGGGTTACTCCTACAATGAGCAGTTCTTC.

The CDR3 region has the DNA TGTGCCAGCACCCCCACCGAGGGAACTAGCGGGAGAAACACCGGGGAGCTGTTTTTT. Protein sequence: CASTPTEGTSGRNTGELFF. V is TRBV28 and J is TRBJ2-2, with TRBD2 matching over 11 bases. Trimming at V came to 7 bases and at J to 2 bases, leaving 15 bases not matched to a gene. There are 19 residues in the CDR3. The V gene's germline CDR1 is MDHEN and CDR2 SYDVKM.

This clonotype was observed a few times. The chain joins TRBV12-3 or TRBV12-4 to TRBJ1-3, with D unresolved. The CDR3 is made up of 19 amino acids. V gave up 0 bases and J gave up 0 bases, with 18 bases separating them. In nucleotides, the CDR3 is TGTGCCAGCAGTTTAGCGCTGGGAGCGACCTTGATCTCTGGAAACACCATATATTTT. Translated: CASSLALGATLISGNTIYF.

In this sample, this clonotype turned up many times. J is TRBJ1-1 and V is TRBV20-1; D ambiguous. CDR3 length: 13 residues. Trimming removed 6 bases at V and 1 base at J, with 12 bases between. CDR1 is DFQATT and CDR2 is SNEGSKA in the germline V gene (reference sequence). The CDR3 bases are TGCAGTGCACGTGCAGATTCGAACACTGAAGCTTTCTTT. Protein sequence: CSARADSNTEAFF.

This clonotype was observed a handful of times. The chain uses TRBV5-1 and TRBJ2-1; 11 bases are a match to TRBD1. The trim removed 7 bases at V and 7 bases at J, leaving 7 bases unmatched. The germline V gene has CDR1 SGHRS and CDR2 YFSETQ. The CDR3 sequence is 14 residues long. The CDR3 coding sequence is TGCGCCAGCGTTTCCGGGACAGGGGGTAATGAGCAGTTCTTC. Protein: CASVSGTGGNEQFF. Full variable domain (remainder filled in from reference TRBV5-1 and TRBJ2-1): KAGVTQTPRYLIKTRGQQVTLSCSPISGHRSVSWYQQTPGQGLQFLFEYFSETQRNKGNFPGRFSGRQFSNSRSEMNVSTLELGDSALYLCASVSGTGGNEQFFGPGTRLTVL.

This clonotype was detected ten times or more. This chain joins TRBV12-3 or TRBV12-4 and TRBJ2-3; D perhaps matches TRBD1 (6 bases). There are 15 residues in the CDR3. V was clipped by 5 bases and J by 7 bases, with 19 bases between them. The CDR3 spells CASSQGPSLPHTQYF. As DNA, the CDR3 is TGTGCCAGCAGTCAGGGGCCTTCCTTACCACATACGCAGTATTTT.

This chain joins TRBV5-1 and TRBJ2-7; no clear D. Germline CDR1 is SGHRS and CDR2 is YFSETQ. This CDR3 comprises 13 residues. The ends were cut back, 2 bases at V and 7 bases at J, with 13 bases in the middle. CDR3 bases: TGCGCCAGCAGCTTACTACTTTCTGGTGAGCAGTACTTC. Protein product: CASSLLLSGEQYF.

Only a few counts were recorded for this clonotype. The V gene is TRBV5-1, the J gene TRBJ2-3, with 7 bases identical to TRBD1. Per the germline V gene, CDR1 is SGHRS and CDR2 is YFSETQ. This CDR3 comprises 15 residues. Trimming took 3 bases from V and 0 from J; bases not matched to a gene: 4. The CDR3 loop is CASSSTGKSTDTQYF. In DNA, the CDR3 is TGCGCCAGCAGCTCGACAGGGAAGAGCACAGATACGCAGTATTTT.

The chain carries TRBV28 and TRBJ1-2, with a tentative D call TRBD1 (6 bases). CDR3 length equals 12 residues. Trimming removed 4 bases at V and 10 bases at J, with 13 bases between. Germline lookup yields CDR1 MDHEN and CDR2 SYDVKM. The CDR3 sequence: CASSSPTGDYTF. In DNA form, the CDR3 reads TGTGCCAGCAGTTCCCCGACAGGCGACTACACCTTC.

There are a few counts of this clonotype. V is TRBV6-1 and J is TRBJ1-2, with 9 positions matching TRBD1. Looked up from germline, CDR1 is MNHNS and CDR2 is SASEGT. V shed 10 bases and J 7 bases; nucleotides not matched to a gene: 10. The CDR3 loop spans 13 amino acids. CDR3 in amino acids: CATNPGQGLGYTF. The CDR3 DNA is TGTGCCACCAACCCGGGACAGGGTCTTGGCTACACCTTC.

The chain carries TRBV10-3 and TRBJ2-1; TRBD2 agrees at 8 bases. Germline trimming cut 2 bases from V and 5 bases from J; bases unmatched to any gene: 2. The germline gives CDR1 ENHRY, CDR2 SYGVKD. The length of the CDR3 is 14 residues. The CDR3: CAISERGGDNEQFF. CDR3 nucleotide sequence: TGTGCCATCAGTGAGCGGGGGGGGGACAATGAGCAGTTCTTC.

The chain uses TRBV2 and TRBJ1-4; 7 bases line up with TRBD1. This CDR3 is 15 amino acids long. Germline-derived CDR1 and CDR2 are SNHLY and FYNNEI. Trimming cost V 6 bases and J 4 bases; bases outside gene matches: 8. CDR3 in DNA: TGTGCCAGCAGCGTCGACAGGGATCATAATGAAAAACTGTTTTTT. It codes for CASSVDRDHNEKLFF.

This clonotype occurred many times. This chain links TRBV6-5 with TRBJ2-5, with a weak D call TRBD2 (5 bases). This CDR3 comprises 14 residues. V lost 3 bases and J lost 5, with 13 bases in between. CDR1 and CDR2 (germline): MNHEY, SVGAGI. This chain's CDR3 is CASSYFRGHETQYF. The CDR3 nucleotides read TGTGCCAGCAGTTATTTCAGAGGGCATGAGACCCAGTACTTC.

This clonotype was detected only a few times. J is TRBJ1-1 and V is TRBV10-2, with 8 bases lining up with TRBD1. Germline V gene data show CDR1 as WSHSY and CDR2 as SAAADI. Trimming at V came to 2 bases and at J to 1 base, leaving 6 bases not matched to a gene. CDR3 size: 16 residues. CDR3 sequence reads: CASSEVSGGPNTEAFF. As DNA, the CDR3 is TGCGCCAGCAGTGAGGTTTCAGGGGGCCCGAACACTGAAGCTTTCTTT.

About this clonotype itself: This CDR3 fails to terminate in the conserved phenylalanine or tryptophan, so it likely reflects a read error. The chain couples TRBV6-2 or TRBV6-3 to TRBJ1-1; unclear D gene. The V gene's germline CDR1 is MNHEY and CDR2 SVGEGT. CDR3 size: 15 residues. The V gene lost 5 bases and the J gene lost 1 base, with 14 bases spanning the gap. The CDR3 nucleotides are TGTGCCAGCAGTCTTCCGGGTCCGGCGAACACTGAAGCTTTCTCT. It yields the protein CASSLPGPANTEAFS.

This clonotype was recorded many times. The rearrangement links TRBV12-3 or TRBV12-4 to TRBJ1-1, with TRBD1 matching 7 bases. The CDR3 contains 17 residues. The junction had 9 bases not matched to a gene; V was cut back by 0 bases and J by 2 bases. CDR3 residues: CASSLALSRDSNTEAFF. DNA of the CDR3: TGTGCCAGCAGTTTAGCATTATCCCGGGACAGCAACACTGAAGCTTTCTTT.

This clonotype was recorded a few times. The chain is built from TRBV7-9 and TRBJ1-5, with 8 bases aligning to TRBD1. V lost 5 bases to trimming and J lost 1 base; unmatched junction nucleotides: 10. Germline-derived CDR1 and CDR2 are SEHNR and FQNEAQ (reference sequence). The CDR3 spans 17 residues. CDR3 sequence: CASSPGTGEGSNQPQHF. The CDR3 DNA is TGTGCCAGCAGCCCCGGGACAGGTGAGGGGAGCAATCAGCCCCAGCATTTT.

This chain links TRBV5-1 with TRBJ2-3; 7 bases align to TRBD2. The ends lost 0 bases at V and 5 bases at J; junction bases unmatched: 6. The germline gives CDR1 SGHRS, CDR2 YFSETQ. This CDR3 comprises 15 residues. The CDR3 DNA reads as TGCGCCAGCAGCTTGGCCCAGGGAGGGAAAGATACGCAGTATTTT. Its protein product is CASSLAQGGKDTQYF. Full variable domain (remainder filled in from reference TRBV5-1 and TRBJ2-3): KAGVTQTPRYLIKTRGQQVTLSCSPISGHRSVSWYQQTPGQGLQFLFEYFSETQRNKGNFPGRFSGRQFSNSRSEMNVSTLELGDSALYLCASSLAQGGKDTQYFGPGTRLTVL.

The chain links TRBV6-2 or TRBV6-3 to TRBJ2-7; possibly TRBD1 for D (6 bases). V lost 7 bases to trimming and J lost 3 bases, with 19 bases between them. The CDR3 sequence is 15 residues long. CDR1 is MNHEY and CDR2 is SVGEGT in the germline V gene. This chain's CDR3 is CASTDYRDKYYEQYF. CDR3 coding DNA: TGTGCCAGCACCGATTACCGGGACAAGTACTACGAGCAGTACTTC.

This clonotype was observed many times. The chain recombines TRBV6-5 with TRBJ2-7, with D hard to call. Trimming cost V 6 bases and J 4 bases, with 7 bases left between them. This CDR3 contains 11 residues. Germline V gives CDR1 MNHEY, CDR2 SVGAGI. This chain's CDR3 is CASREGYEQYF. DNA of the CDR3: TGTGCCAGCAGGGAAGGTTACGAGCAGTACTTC.

The V call is TRBV7-9, the J call TRBJ2-3; 7 bases match TRBD1. The germline V gene encodes CDR1 SEHNR and CDR2 FQNEAQ (reference sequence). This CDR3 comprises 16 residues. Trimming took 2 bases from V and 6 from J; bases not matched to a gene: 11. CDR3 residues: CASSLPQTGTGDTQYF. The CDR3 DNA is TGTGCCAGCAGCTTACCACAGACAGGGACGGGCGATACGCAGTATTTT.

This clonotype was seen only a few times. V gene TRBV6-6 combines with J gene TRBJ1-1, with D uncertain. Germline V gives CDR1 MNHNY, CDR2 SVGAGI (reference sequence). V lost 5 bases, J lost 4 bases, and 8 bases lay in between. This CDR3 has 12 residues. In DNA, the CDR3 is TGTGCCAGCAGTCCACGGAGCACTGAAGCTTTCTTT. Its protein product is CASSPRSTEAFF.

This rearrangement joins TRBV6-1 to TRBJ1-5, with 8 positions matching TRBD1. Looked up from germline, CDR1 is MNHNS and CDR2 is SASEGT. Trimming cost V 9 bases and J 1 base; bases outside gene matches: 2. The CDR3 has 13 residues. CDR3 sequence (DNA): TGTGCCAGGGACAGGGCAAGCAATCAGCCCCAGCATTTT. It codes for CARDRASNQPQHF.

This chain uses TRBV5-1 with TRBJ2-1; D not certain. The CDR3 runs 14 residues. CDR1 is SGHRS and CDR2 is YFSETQ in the germline V gene. Trimming removed 7 bases from V and 0 bases from J, with 11 bases in between. The CDR3, as DNA: TGCGCCAGCGGAATGGACGCCTCCTACAATGAGCAGTTCTTC. Protein: CASGMDASYNEQFF.

The table lists this clonotype with a few counts. This rearrangement joins TRBV7-9 to TRBJ2-3; D gene unclear. The CDR3 loop spans 17 amino acids. V gave up 5 bases and J gave up 6 bases, with 24 bases separating them. Germline CDR1 SEHNR, CDR2 FQNEAQ (reference sequence). CDR3 region: CASSLMPTGLLPDTQYF. Here the CDR3 DNA reads TGTGCCAGCAGCCTGATGCCCACCGGCCTTTTACCCGATACGCAGTATTTT.

This clonotype was observed a few times. CDR3: CASMSQGNTEAFF. In DNA, the CDR3 is TGCGCCAGCATGAGCCAGGGAAACACTGAAGCTTTCTTT. This chain uses TRBV5-1 with TRBJ1-1; tentative D call: TRBD1 (5 bases). CDR3 length: 13 residues. Germline lookup yields CDR1 SGHRS and CDR2 YFSETQ. V gave up 6 bases and J gave up 2 bases, with 11 bases separating them.

CDR3 in DNA: TGTGCCAGCAGTTTATGGAACGGGGCAGACGAGCAGTACTTC. This sequence encodes CASSLWNGADEQYF. V is TRBV27 and J is TRBJ2-7, with D perhaps being TRBD1 or TRBD2 (5 bases each). Germline V CDR1 and CDR2: MNHEY, SMNVEV (reference sequence). Trimming removed 1 base at V and 5 bases at J, with 12 bases between. This CDR3 contains 14 residues.

The sample holds a few counts of this clonotype. The J gene is TRBJ2-1, the V gene TRBV20-1, with 11 bases lining up with TRBD2. The CDR3 is made up of 14 amino acids. The V segment lost 6 bases and the J segment 2 bases; nucleotides outside the gene matches: 3. CDR1 DFQATT and CDR2 SNEGSKA come from the germline V gene (reference sequence). CDR3 bases: TGCAGTGCACCACTAGCGGGGGCCTACAATGAGCAGTTCTTC. Its translation: CSAPLAGAYNEQFF.

This clonotype turned up a few times. V is TRBV28 and J is TRBJ2-5, with D tentatively TRBD2 (6 bases). Trimming pared 4 bases from V and 2 bases from J, leaving 17 bases between. Germline CDR1 reads MDHEN; CDR2 reads SYDVKM. This CDR3 is 16 amino acids long. CDR3 DNA sequence: TGTGCCAGCAGTTCTACAAAAGGGACTGCACAAGAGACCCAGTACTTC. Encoded protein: CASSSTKGTAQETQYF.

This clonotype was picked up a small number of times. This chain uses TRBV5-1 with TRBJ2-1, with D tentatively TRBD2 (5 bases). The V gene lost 0 bases and the J gene lost 5 bases, with 15 bases spanning the gap. Germline values: CDR1 SGHRS, CDR2 YFSETQ. This CDR3 comprises 16 residues. CDR3 region: CASSLGAGRENNEQFF. The CDR3 DNA sequence: TGCGCCAGCAGCTTGGGCGCGGGTAGGGAAAACAATGAGCAGTTCTTC.

Only a few counts were recorded for this clonotype. The J gene is TRBJ1-2, the V gene TRBV28; 7 bases align to TRBD1. Germline CDR1 reads MDHEN; CDR2 reads SYDVKM. The CDR3 is 14 amino acids. V lost 5 bases to trimming and J lost 7 bases; unmatched junction nucleotides: 10. CDR3 in amino acids: CASSALDRMGGYTF. The CDR3 DNA follows: TGTGCCAGCAGTGCGCTGGACAGGATGGGTGGCTACACCTTC.